A single sample is the source of the 2 T cell receptor beta chains below, sequenced in a study of metastatic and nonmetastatic thyroid tumors. Patients underwent thyroid surgery, and none had received any treatment before it. TCRdb re-called clones from the PCR reads using MiXCR. The table has about 27,000 clones, roughly 15% seen once. The specimen sequenced was blood. These receptors all stem from a male donor with papillary thyroid cancer or a benign thyroid nodule (not recorded which). Some clones in this sample may be carry-over from other donors' samples.

This clone showed up many times. The chain is built from TRBV20-1 and TRBJ2-7; TRBD2 matches at 7 bases. This CDR3 is 13 amino acids long. With V trimmed by 5 bases and J by 6 bases, 10 bases remained unmatched. Germline V gene data show CDR1 as DFQATT and CDR2 as SNEGSKA (reference sequence). The CDR3 region has the DNA TGCAGTGCTTCACCGGGGGGTGGGATCGAGCAGTACTTC. Translation gives CSASPGGGIEQYF.

This clone has a handful of counts. One junction end disagrees with the germline gene, perhaps due to a read error. The V gene is TRBV12-3 or TRBV12-4, the J gene TRBJ2-7; D remains ambiguous. This CDR3 is 12 amino acids long. The CDR3 is CASNLCSEEQYF. The CDR3 nucleotides read TGTGCCAGCAATTTATGTTCGGAAGAGCAGTACTTC.